The T cell receptor (beta chain) described here comes from a study of PD-L1 blockade in urothelial cancer. This sample's time point: pretreatment peripheral blood. Using immunoSEQ multiplex PCR, the repertoire was profiled, and TCRdb retains in-frame clones only, with some absent. The sample yields 33,000 or so clones, roughly four fifths seen once. V lost 3 bases and J lost 6; bases outside the gene matches: 11. CDR1 and CDR2 from the germline V gene are KGHSH and LQKENI. The CDR3 loop spans 16 amino acids. J is TRBJ2-1 and V is TRBV18; 7 nucleotides match TRBD1. Here the sequenced sample was PBMCs, taken around atezolizumab (anti-PD-L1) treatment. The receptor was isolated from a man between 60 and 75 years old with urothelial cancer. The CDR3 loop is CASSPEQGLFGNEQFF. CDR3 nucleotide sequence: TGTGCCAGCTCACCGGAACAGGGGCTTTTTGGCAATGAGCAGTTCTTC.